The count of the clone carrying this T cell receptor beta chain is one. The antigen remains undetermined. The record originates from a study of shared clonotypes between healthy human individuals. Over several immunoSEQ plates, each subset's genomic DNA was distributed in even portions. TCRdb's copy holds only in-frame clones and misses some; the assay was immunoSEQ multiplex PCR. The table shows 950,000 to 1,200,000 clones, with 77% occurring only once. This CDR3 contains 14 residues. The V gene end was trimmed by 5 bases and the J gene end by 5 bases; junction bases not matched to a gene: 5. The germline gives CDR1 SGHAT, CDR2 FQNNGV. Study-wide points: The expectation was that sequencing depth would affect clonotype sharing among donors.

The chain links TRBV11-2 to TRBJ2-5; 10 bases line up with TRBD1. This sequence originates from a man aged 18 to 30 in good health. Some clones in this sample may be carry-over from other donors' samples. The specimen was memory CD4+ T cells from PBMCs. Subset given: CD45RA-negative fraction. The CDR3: CASSPGTGVETQYF. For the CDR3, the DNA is TGTGCCAGCAGCCCAGGGACAGGGGTTGAGACCCAGTACTTC. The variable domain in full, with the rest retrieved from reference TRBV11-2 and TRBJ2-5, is EAGVAQSPRYKIIEKRQSVAFWCNPISGHATLYWYQQILGQGPKLLIQFQNNGVVDDSQLPKDRFSAERLKGVDSTLKIQPAKLEDSAVYLCASSPGTGVETQYFGPGTRLLVL.